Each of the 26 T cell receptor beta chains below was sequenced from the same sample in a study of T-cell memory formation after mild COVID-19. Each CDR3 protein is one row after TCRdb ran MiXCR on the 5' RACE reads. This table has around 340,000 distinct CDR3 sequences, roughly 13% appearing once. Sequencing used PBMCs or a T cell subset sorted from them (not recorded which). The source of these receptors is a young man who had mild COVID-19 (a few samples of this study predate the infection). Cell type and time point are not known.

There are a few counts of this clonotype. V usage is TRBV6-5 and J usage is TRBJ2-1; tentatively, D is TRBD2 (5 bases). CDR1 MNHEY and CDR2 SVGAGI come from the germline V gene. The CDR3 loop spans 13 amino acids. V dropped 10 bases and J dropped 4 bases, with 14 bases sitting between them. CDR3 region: CATVSAVYNEQFF. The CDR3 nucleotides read TGTGCCACCGTCTCAGCGGTTTACAATGAGCAGTTCTTC.

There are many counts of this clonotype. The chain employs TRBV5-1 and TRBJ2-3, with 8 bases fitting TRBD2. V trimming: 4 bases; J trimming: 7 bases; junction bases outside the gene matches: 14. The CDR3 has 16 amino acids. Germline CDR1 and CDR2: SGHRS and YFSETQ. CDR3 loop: CASSILLAGGRNTQYF. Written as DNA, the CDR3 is TGCGCCAGCAGCATCCTCTTGGCGGGGGGCAGAAATACGCAGTATTTT.

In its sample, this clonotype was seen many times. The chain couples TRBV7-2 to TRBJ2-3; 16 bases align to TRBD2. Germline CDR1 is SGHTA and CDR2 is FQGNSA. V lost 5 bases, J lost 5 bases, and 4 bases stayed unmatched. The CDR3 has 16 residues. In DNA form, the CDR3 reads TGTGCCAGCAGCCTGGGACTAGCGGGGGGGATAGATACGCAGTATTTT. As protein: CASSLGLAGGIDTQYF.

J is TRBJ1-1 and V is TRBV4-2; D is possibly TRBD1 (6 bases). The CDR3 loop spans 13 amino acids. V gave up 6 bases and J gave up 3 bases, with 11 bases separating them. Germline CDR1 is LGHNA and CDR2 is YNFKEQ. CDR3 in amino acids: CASREGDYTEAFF. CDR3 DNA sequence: TGTGCCAGCAGGGAGGGGGATTACACTGAAGCTTTCTTT.

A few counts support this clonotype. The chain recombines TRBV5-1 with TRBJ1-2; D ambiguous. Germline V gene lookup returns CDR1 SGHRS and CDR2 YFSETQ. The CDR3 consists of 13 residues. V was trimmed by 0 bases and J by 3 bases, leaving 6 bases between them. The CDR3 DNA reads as TGCGCCAGCAGCTTGGCGGCGTACTATGGCTACACCTTC. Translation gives CASSLAAYYGYTF.

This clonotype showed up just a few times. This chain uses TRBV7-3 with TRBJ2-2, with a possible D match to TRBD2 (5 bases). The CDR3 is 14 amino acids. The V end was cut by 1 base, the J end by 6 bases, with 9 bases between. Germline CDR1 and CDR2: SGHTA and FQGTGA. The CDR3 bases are TGTGCCAGCAGCTTAAGTGAGGGAGCCGGGGAGCTGTTTTTT. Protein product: CASSLSEGAGELFF.

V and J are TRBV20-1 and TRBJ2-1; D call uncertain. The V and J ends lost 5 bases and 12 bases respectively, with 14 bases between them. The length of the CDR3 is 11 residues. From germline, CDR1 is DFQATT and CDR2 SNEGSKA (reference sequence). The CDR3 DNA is TGCAGTGCTGAAAAAGGTTTCGGGCAGTTCTTC. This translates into CSAEKGFGQFF.

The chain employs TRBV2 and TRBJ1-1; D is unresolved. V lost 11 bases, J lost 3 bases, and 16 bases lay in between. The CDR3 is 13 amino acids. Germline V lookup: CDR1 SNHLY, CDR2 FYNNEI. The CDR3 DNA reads TGTGCCGGAAGTGGTCGATGGGACACTGAAGCTTTCTTT. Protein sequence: CAGSGRWDTEAFF.

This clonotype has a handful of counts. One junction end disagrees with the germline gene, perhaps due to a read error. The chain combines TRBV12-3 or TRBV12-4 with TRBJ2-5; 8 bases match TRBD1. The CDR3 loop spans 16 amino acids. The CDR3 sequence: CASRKRDRWSQETQHF. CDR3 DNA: TGTGCCAGCAGAAAAAGGGACAGGTGGTCACAAGAGACCCAGCACTTC.

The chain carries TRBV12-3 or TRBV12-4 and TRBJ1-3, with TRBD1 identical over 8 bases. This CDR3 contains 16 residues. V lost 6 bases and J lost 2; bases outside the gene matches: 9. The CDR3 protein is CASRQGGTLPGNTIYF. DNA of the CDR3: TGTGCCAGCAGACAGGGGGGAACCCTCCCTGGAAACACCATATATTTT.

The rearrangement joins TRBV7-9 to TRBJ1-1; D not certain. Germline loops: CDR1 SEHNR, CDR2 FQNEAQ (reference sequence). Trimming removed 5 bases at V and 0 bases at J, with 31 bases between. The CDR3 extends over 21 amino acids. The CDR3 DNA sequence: TGTGCCAGCAGCCCGACACTCGAGAGTCTCGGGGAACCCACGATGAACACTGAAGCTTTCTTT. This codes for CASSPTLESLGEPTMNTEAFF.

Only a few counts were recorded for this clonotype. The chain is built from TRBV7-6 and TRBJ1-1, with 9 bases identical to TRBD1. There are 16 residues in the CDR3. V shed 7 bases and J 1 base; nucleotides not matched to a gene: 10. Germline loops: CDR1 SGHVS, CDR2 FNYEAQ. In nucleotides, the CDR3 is TGTGCCAGCACCCGGGGACAGGGAGAGGAGAACACTGAAGCTTTCTTT. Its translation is CASTRGQGEENTEAFF.

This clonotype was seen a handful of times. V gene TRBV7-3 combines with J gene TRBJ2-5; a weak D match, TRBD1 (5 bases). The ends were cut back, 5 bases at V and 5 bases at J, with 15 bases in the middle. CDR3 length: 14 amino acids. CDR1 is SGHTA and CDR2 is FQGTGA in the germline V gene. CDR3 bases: TGTGCCAGCAGCCGACAAGCAGGGATGGAGACCCAGTACTTC. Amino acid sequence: CASSRQAGMETQYF.

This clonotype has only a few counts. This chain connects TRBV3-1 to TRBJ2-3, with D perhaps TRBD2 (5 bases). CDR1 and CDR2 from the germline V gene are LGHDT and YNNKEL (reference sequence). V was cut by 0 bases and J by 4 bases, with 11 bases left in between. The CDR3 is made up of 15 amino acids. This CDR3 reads CASSQDGVLADTQYF. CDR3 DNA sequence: TGTGCCAGCAGCCAAGACGGGGTGCTTGCAGATACGCAGTATTTT.

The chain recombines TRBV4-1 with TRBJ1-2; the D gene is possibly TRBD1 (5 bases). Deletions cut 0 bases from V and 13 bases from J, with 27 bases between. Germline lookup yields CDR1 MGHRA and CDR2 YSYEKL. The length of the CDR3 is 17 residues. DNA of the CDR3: TGCGCCAGCAGCCAAGAGGAGGGACTTTTCTTTCAGGGCCTAATCACCTTC. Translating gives CASSQEEGLFFQGLITF.

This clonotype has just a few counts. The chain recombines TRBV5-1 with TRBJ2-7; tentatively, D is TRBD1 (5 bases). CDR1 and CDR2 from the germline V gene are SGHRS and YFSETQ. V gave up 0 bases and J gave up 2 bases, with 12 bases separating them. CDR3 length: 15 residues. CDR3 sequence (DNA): TGCGCCAGCAGCTTGGAACCAGGGCTCACCTACGAGCAGTACTTC. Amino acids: CASSLEPGLTYEQYF.

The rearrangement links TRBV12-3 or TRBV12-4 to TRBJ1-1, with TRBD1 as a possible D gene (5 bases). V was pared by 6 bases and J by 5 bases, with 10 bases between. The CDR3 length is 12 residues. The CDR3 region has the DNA TGTGCCAGCAGAATAGGGGATACTGAAGCTTTCTTT. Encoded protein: CASRIGDTEAFF.

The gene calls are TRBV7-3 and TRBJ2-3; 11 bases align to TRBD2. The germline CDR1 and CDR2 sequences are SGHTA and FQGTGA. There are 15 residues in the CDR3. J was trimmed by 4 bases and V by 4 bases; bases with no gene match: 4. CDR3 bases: TGTGCCAGCAGCTCGACTAGCGGGGCCTCAGATACGCAGTATTTT. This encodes CASSSTSGASDTQYF.

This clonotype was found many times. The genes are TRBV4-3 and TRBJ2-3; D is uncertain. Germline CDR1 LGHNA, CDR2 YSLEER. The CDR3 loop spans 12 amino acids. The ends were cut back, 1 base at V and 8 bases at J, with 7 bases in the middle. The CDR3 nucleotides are TGCGCCAGCAGCCAAGCGTTAGGTACGCAGTATTTT. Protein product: CASSQALGTQYF.

The CDR3 DNA reads as TGTGCCAGCAGTTGGGGCAGGGTAGCGGATACGCAGTATTTT. Its translation is CASSWGRVADTQYF. The V call is TRBV12-3 or TRBV12-4, the J call TRBJ2-3; perhaps D is TRBD1 or TRBD2 (5 bases each). The V and J ends lost 4 bases and 6 bases respectively, with 14 bases between them. The CDR3 extends over 14 amino acids.

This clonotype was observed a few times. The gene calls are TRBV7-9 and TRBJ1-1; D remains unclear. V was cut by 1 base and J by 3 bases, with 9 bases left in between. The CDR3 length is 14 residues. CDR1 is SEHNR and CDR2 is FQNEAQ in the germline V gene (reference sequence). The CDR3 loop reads CASSLGEAYTEAFF. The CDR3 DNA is TGTGCCAGCAGCTTAGGGGAGGCGTACACTGAAGCTTTCTTT. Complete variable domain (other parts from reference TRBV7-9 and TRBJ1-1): DTGVSQNPRHKITKRGQNVTFRCDPISEHNRLYWYRQTLGQGPEFLTYFQNEAQLEKSRLLSDRFSAERPKGSFSTLEIQRTEQGDSAMYLCASSLGEAYTEAFFGQGTRLTVV.

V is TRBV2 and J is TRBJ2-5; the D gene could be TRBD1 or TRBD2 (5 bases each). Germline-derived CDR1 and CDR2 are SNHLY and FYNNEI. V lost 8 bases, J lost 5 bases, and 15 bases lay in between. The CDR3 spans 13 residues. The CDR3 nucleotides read TGTGCCAGCGTGGCAGGGTCGGGGGAGACCCAGTACTTC. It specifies CASVAGSGETQYF.

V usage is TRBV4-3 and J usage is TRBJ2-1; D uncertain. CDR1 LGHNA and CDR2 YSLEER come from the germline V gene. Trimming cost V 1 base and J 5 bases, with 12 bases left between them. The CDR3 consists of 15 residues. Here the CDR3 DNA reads TGCGCCAGCAGCCAAGTACCGGCTCCGGACAATGAGCAGTTCTTC. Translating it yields CASSQVPAPDNEQFF.

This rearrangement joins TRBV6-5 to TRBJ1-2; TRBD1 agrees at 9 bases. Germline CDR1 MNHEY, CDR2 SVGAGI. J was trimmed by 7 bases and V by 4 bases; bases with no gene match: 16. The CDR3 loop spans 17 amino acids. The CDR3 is CASSSNFGTGPFVGYTF. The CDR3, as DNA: TGTGCCAGCAGTTCTAACTTCGGGACAGGGCCCTTCGTTGGCTACACCTTC.

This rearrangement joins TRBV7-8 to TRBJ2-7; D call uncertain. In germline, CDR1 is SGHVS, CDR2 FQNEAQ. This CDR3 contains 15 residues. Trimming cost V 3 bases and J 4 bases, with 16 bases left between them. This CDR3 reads CASSFTPLAEYEQYV. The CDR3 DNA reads TGTGCCAGCAGCTTCACGCCTCTCGCCGAGTACGAGCAGTACGTC.

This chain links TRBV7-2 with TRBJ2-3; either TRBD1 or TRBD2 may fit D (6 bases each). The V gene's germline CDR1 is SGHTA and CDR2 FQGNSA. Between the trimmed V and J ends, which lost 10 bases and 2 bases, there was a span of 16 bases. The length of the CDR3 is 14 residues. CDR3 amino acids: CAIRRGPFTDTQYF. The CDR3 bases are TGTGCCATCCGTCGGGGGCCCTTCACAGATACGCAGTATTTT.